Below, 9 T cell receptor beta chains from the same sample are listed, as sequenced in a study of beta chain features in type 1 diabetes. Study-wide results and caveats: Significant though moderate, a shortening of TCRB CDR3s appeared in all four CD4+ subsets of Type 1 diabetes patients.

TCRB transcripts that were expressed got sequenced, as all of the isolated RNA had been reverse transcribed. Libraries were prepared by immunoSEQ multiplex PCR; TCRdb keeps only in-frame clonotypes and omits some of them. The sample includes some 160,000 clones, approximately 10% of them seen just once. Antigen specificity for these receptors is unknown. The sequenced material came from central memory CD4+ T cells from blood. Receptors were obtained from a woman in her thirties with type 1 diabetes.

This clone has more than one count but fewer than ten. CDR3 DNA sequence: TGTGCCTGGGATACTACAGGGCGCCCGGGGCAGCCCCAGCATTTT. Its translation: CAWDTTGRPGQPQHF. The chain uses TRBV30 and TRBJ1-5; D perhaps matches TRBD1 (6 bases). Germline values: CDR1 GTSNPN, CDR2 SVGIG (reference sequence). V was clipped by 5 bases and J by 7 bases, with 21 bases between them. This CDR3 spans 15 amino acids.

The sample holds a few counts of this clone. This chain links TRBV29-1 with TRBJ2-7; no clear D gene. Germline lookup yields CDR1 SQVTM and CDR2 ANQGSEA. Trimming left V 7 bases short and J 5 bases short, with 6 bases between. The CDR3 has 9 amino acids. The CDR3 here is CSAGHEQYF. The CDR3 DNA reads as TGCAGCGCTGGCCACGAGCAGTACTTC.

The rearrangement joins TRBV27 to TRBJ1-4; D is unresolved. Germline CDR1 MNHEY, CDR2 SMNVEV (reference sequence). Trimming took off 5 bases at V and 7 bases at J, with 11 bases between the two ends. The CDR3 length is 13 residues. This CDR3 is CASSQTWSEKLFF. The DNA for the CDR3 is TGTGCCAGCAGTCAAACTTGGAGTGAAAAACTGTTTTTT. Filled out from reference TRBV27 and TRBJ1-4, the complete variable domain reads EAQVTQNPRYLITVTGKKLTVTCSQNMNHEYMSWYRQDPGLGLRQIYYSMNVEVTDKGDVPEGYKVSRKEKRNFPLILESPSPNQTSLYFCASSQTWSEKLFFGSGTQLSVL.

The chain carries TRBV7-9 and TRBJ2-3; 12 bases map to TRBD2. In germline, CDR1 is SEHNR, CDR2 FQNEAQ (reference sequence). The CDR3 consists of 17 residues. V lost 4 bases, J lost 6 bases, and 11 bases stayed unmatched. CDR3 coding DNA: TGTGCCAGCAGCTCCGGGACTAGCGGGCTCCTTTCCGATACGCAGTATTTT. Translation: CASSSGTSGLLSDTQYF.

This rearrangement joins TRBV29-1 to TRBJ2-1; 7 bases are a match to TRBD1. Germline-derived CDR1 and CDR2 are SQVTM and ANQGSEA. The CDR3 covers 14 residues. The ends lost 8 bases at V and 1 base at J; junction bases unmatched: 8. CDR3 in amino acids: CSPLRTGSYNEQFF. DNA for the CDR3: TGCAGCCCTTTACGGACAGGATCCTACAATGAGCAGTTCTTC.

This sequence joins TRBV27 and TRBJ2-7; 7 nucleotides match TRBD1. Germline-derived CDR1 and CDR2 are MNHEY and SMNVEV (reference sequence). The CDR3 contains 14 residues. V dropped 9 bases and J dropped 3; count of bases not matched to a gene: 11. DNA of the CDR3: TGTGCCAGTTGCCGGAGACAGGGAGTCTACGAGCAGTACTTC. Residues: CASCRRQGVYEQYF.

This clone was picked up many times. CDR3 coding DNA: TGCAGCGGACAGGGAGGTTGGGGCATGAACACTGAAGCTTTCTTT. Its protein product is CSGQGGWGMNTEAFF. V gene TRBV29-1 combines with J gene TRBJ1-1, with 7 bases matching TRBD1. The CDR3 sequence is 15 residues long. V was clipped by 7 bases and J by 0 bases; unmatched bases: 11. The V gene's germline CDR1 is SQVTM and CDR2 ANQGSEA.

This clone has a handful of counts. V is TRBV21-1 and J is TRBJ2-1; the table gives TRBD2 as D, unverified against the DNA. TRBV21-1 counts as a pseudogene. The CDR3 spans 16 residues. CDR3 in amino acids: CASSKVGGVAHNEQFF. The CDR3 coding sequence is TGTGCCAGCAGCAAAGTGGGGGGGGTCGCGCACAATGAGCAGTTCTTC.

In its sample, this clone was seen a few times. The chain carries TRBV4-2 and TRBJ1-2; 7 bases match TRBD1. V gave up 2 bases and J gave up 12 bases; unmatched junction bases: 12. This CDR3 is built from 14 residues. Germline V lookup: CDR1 LGHNA, CDR2 YNFKEQ. Written as DNA, the CDR3 is TGTGCCAGCAGCCAACCTGACAGGGCCCTCGCTCACACCTTC. This gives the protein CASSQPDRALAHTF.